One sample yielded the 21 T cell receptor beta chains listed below, sequenced in a study of blood T cell repertoires in COVID-19. TCRdb's copy holds only in-frame clones and misses some; the assay was immunoSEQ multiplex PCR. Among tens of thousands of clones, 65% to 85% were seen once, and the ten largest hold 15% to 20%. Sequencing was performed on peripheral blood. The receptors come from a woman aged 60-70 years with acute or convalescent COVID-19.

V gene TRBV19 combines with J gene TRBJ2-7; the D gene is possibly TRBD1 (5 bases). The V and J ends lost 5 bases and 4 bases respectively, with 18 bases between them. The CDR3 loop spans 15 amino acids. Germline CDR1 is LNHDA and CDR2 is SQIVND (reference sequence). DNA of the CDR3: TGTGCCAGTAGTCTGGTGGGGCAGGGTTCTTACGAGCAGTACTTC. This gives the protein CASSLVGQGSYEQYF.

The chain carries TRBV12-5 and TRBJ2-1; TRBD2 aligns across 7 bases. The germline V gene encodes CDR1 LGHNT and CDR2 FRNRAP. CDR3 length: 17 residues. V gave up 1 base and J gave up 6 bases; unmatched junction bases: 12. In DNA form, the CDR3 reads TGTGCTAGTGGTTTGGCCCAGACCAGCGGGGTCGGCAATGAGCAGTTCTTC. Amino acid sequence: CASGLAQTSGVGNEQFF.

The chain carries TRBV11-2 and TRBJ2-2, with D hard to call. Trimming shortened V by 6 bases and J by 7 bases, and 18 bases separated the two germline ends. CDR1 is SGHAT and CDR2 is FQNNGV in the germline V gene. The CDR3 loop spans 15 amino acids. In nucleotides, the CDR3 is TGTGCCAGCAGTCCAACCGATCGATTCGGCGGGGAGCTGTTTTTT. Translated: CASSPTDRFGGELFF. The variable domain in full, with the rest retrieved from reference TRBV11-2 and TRBJ2-2, is EAGVAQSPRYKIIEKRQSVAFWCNPISGHATLYWYQQILGQGPKLLIQFQNNGVVDDSQLPKDRFSAERLKGVDSTLKIQPAKLEDSAVYLCASSPTDRFGGELFFGEGSRLTVL.

The gene calls are TRBV5-1 and TRBJ1-4; no clear D gene. V was cut by 4 bases and J by 3 bases, with 13 bases left in between. The CDR3 loop spans 15 amino acids. Per the germline V gene, CDR1 is SGHRS and CDR2 is YFSETQ. CDR3 DNA sequence: TGCGCCAGCAGCCCCCGACCCGCGGCTAATGAAAAACTGTTTTTT. Protein sequence: CASSPRPAANEKLFF.

The rearrangement links TRBV7-8 to TRBJ2-7; TRBD2 aligns across 9 bases. Losses at the gene ends were 1 base for V and 2 bases for J; bases not matched to a gene: 6. This CDR3 has 16 amino acids. Germline CDR1 and CDR2: SGHVS and FQNEAQ. The CDR3 sequence is CASSLGGSGSPYEQYF. CDR3 DNA sequence: TGTGCCAGCAGCTTAGGGGGTAGCGGGAGCCCCTACGAGCAGTACTTC.

The table lists this clone with a count of one. In nucleotides, the CDR3 is TGTGCCAGCATCGGCGGCTACAATCAGCCCCAGCATTTT. Protein: CASIGGYNQPQHF. The rearrangement joins TRBV28 to TRBJ1-5; no reliable D call. This CDR3 is 13 amino acids long. Germline CDR1 reads MDHEN; CDR2 reads SYDVKM. V lost 7 bases to trimming and J lost 3 bases, with 10 bases between them.

The genes are TRBV7-2 and TRBJ1-2; D unclear. There are 13 residues in the CDR3. Germline CDR1 and CDR2: SGHTA and FQGNSA. V lost 5 bases and J 8 bases, leaving 15 bases between the germline ends. The CDR3 sequence: CASSLTEAGGYTF. CDR3 in DNA: TGTGCCAGCAGCCTGACGGAGGCGGGGGGCTACACCTTC.

This rearrangement joins TRBV3-1 (or the pseudogene TRBV3-2) to TRBJ2-1, with D possibly TRBD1 on 6 matching bases. This CDR3 comprises 14 residues. The V gene lost 1 base and the J gene lost 9 bases, with 13 bases spanning the gap. Germline lookup yields CDR1 LGHDT and CDR2 YNNKEL (reference sequence). The CDR3 DNA follows: TGTGCCAGCAGCCAAGCTTGGACAGTTGGTGAGCAGTTCTTC. Translating it yields CASSQAWTVGEQFF.

The chain couples TRBV7-8 to TRBJ1-1; D unclear. The CDR3 loop spans 13 amino acids. From germline, CDR1 is SGHVS and CDR2 FQNEAQ. V was clipped by 1 base and J by 4 bases, with 7 bases between them. The CDR3 loop reads CASSLGSGTEAFF. The CDR3, as DNA: TGTGCCAGCAGCTTAGGTTCCGGCACTGAAGCTTTCTTT.

The rearrangement joins TRBV28 to TRBJ1-4; maybe TRBD1 (6 bases). Germline loops: CDR1 MDHEN, CDR2 SYDVKM. V dropped 7 bases and J dropped 1 base, with 10 bases sitting between them. This CDR3 has 14 amino acids. CDR3 protein: CASNKQGTNEKLFF. The CDR3 DNA follows: TGTGCCAGCAATAAACAGGGAACTAATGAAAAACTGTTTTTT.

The V and J genes are TRBV5-4 and TRBJ1-5; D is unclear. This CDR3 is 13 amino acids long. Per the germline V gene, CDR1 is SGHNT and CDR2 is YYREEE (reference sequence). V dropped 1 base and J dropped 9 bases, with 11 bases sitting between them. CDR3 nucleotide sequence: TGTGCCAGCAGCTTGTCTGGAGAGGGGCCCCAGCATTTT. Amino acid sequence: CASSLSGEGPQHF.

V gene TRBV23-1 combines with J gene TRBJ2-5; tentative D call: TRBD1 (6 bases). TRBV23-1 is sorted into the ORF group, with uncertain function. The ends were cut back, 3 bases at V and 5 bases at J, with 13 bases in the middle. The CDR3 consists of 14 residues. CDR3 in DNA: TGCGCCAGCAGTCACTGGCCAGGACAGGAGACCCAGTACTTC. It yields the protein CASSHWPGQETQYF.

V gene TRBV30 combines with J gene TRBJ1-1; perhaps TRBD1 as D (6 bases). V dropped 5 bases and J dropped 7 bases, with 14 bases sitting between them. CDR1 is GTSNPN and CDR2 is SVGIG in the germline V gene (reference sequence). The CDR3 totals 12 residues. In nucleotides, the CDR3 is TGTGCCTGGGGCTTAGGGGGGGGTGAAGCTTTCTTT. Amino acid sequence: CAWGLGGGEAFF.

The chain recombines TRBV7-2 with TRBJ2-7, with 9 bases lining up with TRBD1. The CDR3 has 15 residues. Germline CDR1 reads SGHTA; CDR2 reads FQGNSA. After removal of 5 bases from V and 7 bases from J, the junction contained 12 bases not matched to a gene. CDR3 sequence reads: CASSPWDRESGEQYF. The DNA for the CDR3 is TGTGCCAGCAGCCCATGGGACAGGGAGTCTGGGGAGCAGTACTTC.

The V call is TRBV14, the J call TRBJ2-5; TRBD1 matches at 9 bases. CDR1 is SGHDN and CDR2 is FVKESK in the germline V gene. The CDR3 is 13 amino acids. Trimming took 4 bases from V and 5 from J; bases not matched to a gene: 2. CDR3 coding DNA: TGTGCCAGCAGCCGGGACAGGGCGGAGACCCAGTACTTC. Amino acid sequence: CASSRDRAETQYF.

The rearrangement joins TRBV7-8 to TRBJ1-2; TRBD1 is a possible D gene (5 bases). CDR3 length: 14 residues. CDR1 is SGHVS, CDR2 FQNEAQ, per germline. V lost 1 base, J lost 0 bases, and 6 bases lay in between. In DNA, the CDR3 is TGTGCCAGCAGCTTAGGACAGCCTAACTATGGCTACACCTTC. It codes for CASSLGQPNYGYTF. Together with reference TRBV7-8 and TRBJ1-2, the CDR3 gives the full variable domain: GAGVSQSPRYKVAKRGQDVALRCDPISGHVSLFWYQQALGQGPEFLTYFQNEAQLDKSGLPSDRFFAERPEGSVSTLKIQRTQQEDSAVYLCASSLGQPNYGYTFGSGTRLTVV.

The CDR3 DNA follows: TGCGCCAGCAGTGAGAACCTAGCGGGAGGGTTCAATGAGCAGTTCTTC. Its protein is CASSENLAGGFNEQFF. The J gene is TRBJ2-1, the V gene TRBV10-1; 12 bases match TRBD2. Per germline, CDR1 WNHNN and CDR2 SYGVQD (reference sequence). The junction had 5 bases not matched to a gene; V was cut back by 2 bases and J by 6 bases. The CDR3 consists of 16 residues.

This clone was recorded once. The rearrangement joins TRBV4-3 to TRBJ1-1; 8 bases are a match to TRBD1. V was pared by 4 bases and J by 0 bases, with 7 bases of the junction left unmatched. Germline loops: CDR1 LGHNA, CDR2 YSLEER. The CDR3 is 16 residues long. The CDR3 DNA reads as TGCGCCAGCAGCCCAGGGGCGGGACAGGTGAACACTGAAGCTTTCTTT. Protein sequence: CASSPGAGQVNTEAFF.

This clone was recorded a few times. The chain couples TRBV29-1 to TRBJ1-2, with 7 bases aligning to TRBD1. The V gene end was trimmed by 6 bases and the J gene end by 6 bases; junction bases not matched to a gene: 10. The CDR3 runs to 13 residues. Germline-derived CDR1 and CDR2 are SQVTM and ANQGSEA. The CDR3 nucleotides are TGCAGCGTCAGCAGGGGGAGCGGTGATGGCTACACCTTC. Translation gives CSVSRGSGDGYTF.

This clone has a single count. The chain uses TRBV6-5 and TRBJ1-2; D is possibly TRBD1 (5 bases). With 2 bases removed from V and 5 bases from J, the gap between germline ends came to 9 bases. The CDR3 covers 13 residues. Germline lookup yields CDR1 MNHEY and CDR2 SVGAGI. The CDR3 DNA reads as TGTGCCAGCAGTTACGGCAGGGCTTATGGCTACACCTTC. Its translation: CASSYGRAYGYTF.

V gene TRBV6-5 combines with J gene TRBJ2-1; D is uncertain. The V and J ends lost 6 bases and 5 bases respectively, with 14 bases between them. This CDR3 spans 14 amino acids. Germline CDR1 MNHEY, CDR2 SVGAGI. CDR3 in amino acids: CASSRLLINNEQFF. Here the CDR3 DNA reads TGTGCCAGCAGCAGACTCCTCATTAACAATGAGCAGTTCTTC.